The 12 T cell receptor beta chains in this list originate from one sample, sequenced in a study of blood T cell repertoires in COVID-19. TCRdb's table, derived via immunoSEQ multiplex PCR, lists solely in-frame clones and lacks some. The sample contains about 370,000 clones, roughly nine tenths of which appear only once. Material: PBMCs or T cells enriched from blood (not recorded which). These receptors were obtained from a man between 18 and 29 years old who had recovered from COVID-19.

The chain employs TRBV7-3 and TRBJ2-4; 10 bases agree with TRBD2. CDR3 length equals 14 residues. Trimming removed 4 bases from V and 5 bases from J; junction bases left unmatched: 2. In germline, CDR1 is SGHTA, CDR2 FQGTGA. This CDR3 is CASSSTSGQNIQYF. The CDR3 DNA sequence: TGTGCCAGCAGCTCGACTAGCGGGCAAAACATTCAGTACTTC. Looking up the rest from reference TRBV7-3 and TRBJ2-4 gives the full variable domain: GAGVSQTPSNKVTEKGKYVELRCDPISGHTALYWYRQSLGQGPEFLIYFQGTGAADDSGLPNDRFFAVRPEGSVSTLKIQRTERGDSAVYLCASSSTSGQNIQYFGAGTRLSVL.

V usage is TRBV7-3 and J usage is TRBJ1-1; D is perhaps TRBD1 (6 bases). V gave up 1 base and J gave up 1 base, with 13 bases separating them. The germline gives CDR1 SGHTA, CDR2 FQGTGA. This CDR3 has 16 residues. CDR3 DNA sequence: TGTGCCAGCAGCTTAAATGCTGGGGACAAGAACACTGAAGCTTTCTTT. Translation gives CASSLNAGDKNTEAFF.

V and J are TRBV6-5 and TRBJ2-5; 12 bases are a match to TRBD2. Per the germline V gene, CDR1 is MNHEY and CDR2 is SVGAGI. The CDR3 sequence is 14 residues long. V lost 5 bases and J lost 5; bases outside the gene matches: 3. CDR3 in amino acids: CASSRTSGAETQYF. The CDR3 region has the DNA TGTGCCAGCAGTCGGACTAGCGGGGCCGAGACCCAGTACTTC.

This clone occurred a few times. The chain joins TRBV6-6 to TRBJ1-2; the match to TRBD1 covers 7 bases. Germline V gene sequence: CDR1 MNHNY, CDR2 SVGAGI (reference sequence). This CDR3 comprises 14 residues. The V and J ends lost 6 bases and 4 bases, in that order; junction bases with no gene match: 8. DNA of the CDR3: TGTGCCAGCAGACATTCGACAGGGACCTATGGCTACACCTTC. Residues: CASRHSTGTYGYTF.

This chain connects TRBV6-2 or TRBV6-3 to TRBJ2-2, with unresolved D. The CDR3 loop spans 13 amino acids. Germline V lookup: CDR1 MNHEY, CDR2 SVGEGT. V dropped 0 bases and J dropped 7 bases, with 6 bases sitting between them. DNA of the CDR3: TGTGCCAGCAGTTACTCTGAGTACGGGGAGCTGTTTTTT. It translates to CASSYSEYGELFF.

The chain recombines TRBV15 with TRBJ1-2, with D perhaps TRBD1 (5 bases). V shed 0 bases and J shed 4 bases, with 15 bases lying between them. The CDR3 spans 16 residues. Germline V gene lookup returns CDR1 LNHNV and CDR2 YYDKDF (reference sequence). The CDR3 loop is CATSRDRKDGGYGYTF. CDR3 nucleotides: TGTGCCACCAGCAGAGATCGGAAGGACGGGGGCTATGGCTACACCTTC.

The chain couples TRBV7-9 to TRBJ2-2, with D tentatively TRBD2 (5 bases). The V end lost 10 bases, the J end lost 7 bases, and 10 bases lay between the germline ends. Germline V gene sequence: CDR1 SEHNR, CDR2 FQNEAQ (reference sequence). The CDR3 totals 11 residues. CDR3 region: CAILVVGELFF. The CDR3 DNA sequence: TGTGCCATACTAGTTGTCGGGGAGCTGTTTTTT.

The chain couples TRBV4-1 to TRBJ2-7, with 12 bases that match TRBD1. From germline, CDR1 is MGHRA and CDR2 YSYEKL. There are 15 residues in the CDR3. J was trimmed by 5 bases and V by 1 base; bases with no gene match: 3. CDR3 amino acids: CASSQGDRGRNEQYF. As DNA, the CDR3 is TGCGCCAGCAGCCAAGGGGACAGGGGGCGAAACGAGCAGTACTTC.

The genes are TRBV19 and TRBJ2-3; 15 nucleotides line up with TRBD2. The CDR3 loop spans 21 amino acids. Unmatched junction bases numbered 22, after V lost 6 bases and J lost 6 bases. In germline, CDR1 is LNHDA, CDR2 SQIVND (reference sequence). The DNA of the CDR3 is TGTGCCAGTAGAGGCGGTCGAGGGGTTCAACCGGGGACTAGCGGGAGGGATACGCAGTATTTT. Its translation is CASRGGRGVQPGTSGRDTQYF.

The chain has TRBV19 and TRBJ2-1, with D tentatively TRBD1 (5 bases). Per the germline V gene, CDR1 is LNHDA and CDR2 is SQIVND (reference sequence). The V and J ends lost 8 bases and 8 bases respectively, with 16 bases between them. The CDR3 is 13 amino acids. As DNA, the CDR3 is TGTGCCAGTTGCTGTCAGGGCGAGGATGAGCAGTTCTTC. It is translated as CASCCQGEDEQFF.

The rearrangement uses TRBV28 and TRBJ2-7; 10 bases align to TRBD1. The V segment lost 7 bases and the J segment 2 bases; nucleotides outside the gene matches: 8. CDR1 MDHEN and CDR2 SYDVKM come from the germline V gene. This CDR3 contains 15 residues. CDR3 residues: CASKIPGTGAYEQYF. CDR3 nucleotide sequence: TGTGCCAGCAAGATTCCCGGGACAGGGGCCTACGAGCAGTACTTC.

The chain recombines TRBV6-4 with TRBJ2-2; possibly TRBD1 for D (6 bases). Germline lookup yields CDR1 MRHNA and CDR2 SNTAGT. V lost 2 bases and J 2 bases, leaving 6 bases between the germline ends. The CDR3 covers 14 residues. The CDR3 nucleotides are TGTGCCAGCAGTGACGGGACAAACACCGGGGAGCTGTTTTTT. Encoded protein: CASSDGTNTGELFF.